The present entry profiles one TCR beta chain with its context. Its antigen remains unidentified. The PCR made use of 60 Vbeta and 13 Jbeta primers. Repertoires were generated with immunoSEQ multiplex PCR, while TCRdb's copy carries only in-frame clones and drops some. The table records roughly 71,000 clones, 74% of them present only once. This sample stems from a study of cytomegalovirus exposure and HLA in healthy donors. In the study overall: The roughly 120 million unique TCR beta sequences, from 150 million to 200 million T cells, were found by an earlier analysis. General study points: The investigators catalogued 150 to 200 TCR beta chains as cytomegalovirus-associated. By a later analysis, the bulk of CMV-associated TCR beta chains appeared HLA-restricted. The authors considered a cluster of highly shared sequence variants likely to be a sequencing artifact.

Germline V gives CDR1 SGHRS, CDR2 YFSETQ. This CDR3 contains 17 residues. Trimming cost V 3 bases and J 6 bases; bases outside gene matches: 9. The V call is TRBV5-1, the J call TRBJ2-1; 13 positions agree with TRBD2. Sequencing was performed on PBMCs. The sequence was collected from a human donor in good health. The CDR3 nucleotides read TGCGCCAGCAGCTGGGGCCTGACTAGCGGGAGGAGCAATGAGCAGTTCTTC. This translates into CASSWGLTSGRSNEQFF.